The clone carrying this T cell receptor (beta chain) was observed a few times. Its antigen is unknown. The data were obtained in a study of T cell repertoires in cytomegalovirus infection. Study-wide background: It can be stated that public TCR beta signatures indicated CMV infection as well as a matching HLA type. The study's findings and limits: Cumulative public TCR beta family frequency identified carriers of CMV plus the relevant HLA. There were HLA-C-restricted CMV-specific TCR beta clonotypes dominating the ex vivo response.

TCRdb passed the reads through MiXCR, listing each CDR3 protein once. The repertoire holds more than 150,000 distinct CDR3 sequences, with approximately 19% as singletons. Germline loops: CDR1 MDHEN, CDR2 SYDVKM. V dropped 10 bases and J dropped 4; count of bases not matched to a gene: 8. The CDR3 is 13 residues long. The rearrangement uses TRBV28 and TRBJ2-3; 7 bases align to TRBD2. The sequence derives from a human donor in good health (CMV status not recorded). Some clones in this sample may be carry-over from other donors' samples. The sample comprised PBMCs. The CDR3 sequence: CATALREPDTQYF. The CDR3 DNA reads TGTGCCACCGCCCTGCGGGAGCCAGATACGCAGTATTTT. The complete variable domain, with remaining parts taken from reference TRBV28 and TRBJ2-3, reads DVKVTQSSRYLVKRTGEKVFLECVQDMDHENMFWYRQDPGLGLRLIYFSYDVKMKEKGDIPEGYSVSREKKERFSLILESASTNQTSMYLCATALREPDTQYFGPGTRLTVL.